The clone carrying this T cell receptor beta chain was found a few times. Its specificity is unknown. The CDR3 length is 15 residues. Germline V lookup: CDR1 SGHVS, CDR2 FNYEAQ. V was pared by 0 bases and J by 4 bases, with 12 bases between. Patients had blood sampled at baseline and again on cycle 4 day 1 and cycle 7 day 1. The data stem from a study of OX40 agonist ivuxolimab in advanced cancers. Study details: Two cutaneous melanoma patients and one hepatocellular carcinoma patient, three in all, had partial responses.

Overall study results and limits: Fewer expanded clones were found on average in CD4+ than in CD8+ T cells.

Sequencing used immunoSEQ multiplex PCR; TCRdb keeps in-frame clones, though not all of them. The profile shows 60,000 or so clones, 90% of them singletons. The chain has TRBV7-6 and TRBJ2-5, with a tentative D call TRBD1 (6 bases). Sequencing used CD4+ or CD8+ T cells sorted from blood, obtained in a trial of the OX40 agonist ivuxolimab. This sequence was found in an adult with an advanced solid tumor such as melanoma, head and neck, liver or kidney cancer. CDR3: CASSLAVGRGETQYF. The CDR3 DNA sequence: TGTGCCAGCAGCTTAGCGGTTGGCAGGGGAGAGACCCAGTACTTC.